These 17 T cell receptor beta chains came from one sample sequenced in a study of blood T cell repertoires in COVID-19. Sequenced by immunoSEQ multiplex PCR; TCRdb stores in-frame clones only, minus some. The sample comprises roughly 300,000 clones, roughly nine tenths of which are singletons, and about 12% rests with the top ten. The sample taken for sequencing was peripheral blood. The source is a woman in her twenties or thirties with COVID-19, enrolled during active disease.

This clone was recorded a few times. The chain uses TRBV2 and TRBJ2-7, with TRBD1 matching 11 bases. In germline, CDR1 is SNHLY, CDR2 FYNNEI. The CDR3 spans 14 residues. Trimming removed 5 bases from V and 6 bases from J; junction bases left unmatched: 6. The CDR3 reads CASSTDRGRFEQYF. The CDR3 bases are TGTGCCAGCAGTACGGACAGGGGGCGCTTCGAGCAGTACTTC.

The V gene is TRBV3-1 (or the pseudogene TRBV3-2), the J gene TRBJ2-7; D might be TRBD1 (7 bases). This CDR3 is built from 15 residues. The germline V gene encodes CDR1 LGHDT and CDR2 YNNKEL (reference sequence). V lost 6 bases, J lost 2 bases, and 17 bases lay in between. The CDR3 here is CASRAGGIRTYEQYF. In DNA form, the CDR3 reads TGTGCCAGCAGGGCAGGGGGGATAAGGACCTACGAGCAGTACTTC.

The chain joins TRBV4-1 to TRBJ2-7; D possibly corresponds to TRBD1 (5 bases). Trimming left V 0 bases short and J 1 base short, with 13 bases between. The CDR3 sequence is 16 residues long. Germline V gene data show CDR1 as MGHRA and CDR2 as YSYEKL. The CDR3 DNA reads TGCGCCAGCAGCCAAGATTTCAGGGAAAGATCCTACGAGCAGTACTTC. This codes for CASSQDFRERSYEQYF.

DNA for the CDR3: TGTGCCAGCAGCCTAATAACAGGGGACACTGAAGCTTTCTTT. Its translation is CASSLITGDTEAFF. This chain uses TRBV5-4 with TRBJ1-1, with TRBD1 matching 7 bases. V shed 4 bases and J 3 bases; nucleotides not matched to a gene: 6. Germline V CDR1 and CDR2: SGHNT, YYREEE (reference sequence). The CDR3 length is 14 residues.

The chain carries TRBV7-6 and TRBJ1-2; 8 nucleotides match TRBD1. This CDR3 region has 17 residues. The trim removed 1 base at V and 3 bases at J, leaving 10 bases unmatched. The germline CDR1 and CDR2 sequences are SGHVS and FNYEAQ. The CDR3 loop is CASSLGRGRSWDYGYTF. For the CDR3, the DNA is TGTGCCAGCAGCTTAGGCAGGGGGCGATCCTGGGACTATGGCTACACCTTC.

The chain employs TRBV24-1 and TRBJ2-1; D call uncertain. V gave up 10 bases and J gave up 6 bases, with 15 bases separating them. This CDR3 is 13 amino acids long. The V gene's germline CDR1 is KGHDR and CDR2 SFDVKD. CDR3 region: CATSLDIGNEQFF. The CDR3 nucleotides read TGTGCCACTTCTCTAGATATCGGCAATGAGCAGTTCTTC.

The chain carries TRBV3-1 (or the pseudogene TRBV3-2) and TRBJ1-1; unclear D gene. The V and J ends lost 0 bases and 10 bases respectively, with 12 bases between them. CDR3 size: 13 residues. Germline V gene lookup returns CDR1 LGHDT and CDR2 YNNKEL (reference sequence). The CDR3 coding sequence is TGTGCCAGCAGCCAAGAGAGCCCGCTATTAGCTTTCTTT. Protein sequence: CASSQESPLLAFF.

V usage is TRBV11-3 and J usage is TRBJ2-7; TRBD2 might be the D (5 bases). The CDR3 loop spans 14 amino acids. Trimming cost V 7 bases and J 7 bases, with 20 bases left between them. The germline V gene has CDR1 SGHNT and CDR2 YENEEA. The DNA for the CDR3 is TGTGCCAGCACCGACTACCGGGTCTCCGAGGAGCAGTACTTC. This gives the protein CASTDYRVSEEQYF.

Here the CDR3 DNA reads TGTGCCAGCACGTTAGCTGGGACAGATACGCAGTATTTT. This sequence encodes CASTLAGTDTQYF. The chain employs TRBV27 and TRBJ2-3; no firm D call. V lost 7 bases to trimming and J lost 3 bases, with 11 bases between them. The germline V gene encodes CDR1 MNHEY and CDR2 SMNVEV (reference sequence). The CDR3 extends over 13 amino acids.

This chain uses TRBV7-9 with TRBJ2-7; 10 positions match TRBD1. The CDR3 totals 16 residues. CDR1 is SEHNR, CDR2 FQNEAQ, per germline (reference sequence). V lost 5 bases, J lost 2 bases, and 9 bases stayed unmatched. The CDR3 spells CASSPRTGQGAYEQYF. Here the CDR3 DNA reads TGTGCCAGCAGCCCACGGACCGGACAGGGGGCCTACGAGCAGTACTTC.

CDR3 in DNA: TGTGCCAGTAGTATAGGACTATCACCCCTCCACTTT. Its protein product is CASSIGLSPLHF. The chain combines TRBV19 with TRBJ1-6, with D unresolved. Germline V gives CDR1 LNHDA, CDR2 SQIVND (reference sequence). V was clipped by 1 base and J by 10 bases, with 5 bases between them. This CDR3 is 12 amino acids long. The full variable domain, its missing parts supplied by reference TRBV19 and TRBJ1-6, is DGGITQSPKYLFRKEGQNVTLSCEQNLNHDAMYWYRQDPGQGLRLIYYSQIVNDFQKGDIAEGYSVSREKKESFPLTVTSAQKNPTAFYLCASSIGLSPLHFGNGTRLTVT.

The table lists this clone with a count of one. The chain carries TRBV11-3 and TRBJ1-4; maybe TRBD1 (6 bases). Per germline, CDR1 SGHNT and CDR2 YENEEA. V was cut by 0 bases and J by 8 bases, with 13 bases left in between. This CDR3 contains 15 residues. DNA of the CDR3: TGTGCCAGCAGCTTAGACCAGGGGTTGCAGGAAAAACTGTTTTTT. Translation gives CASSLDQGLQEKLFF.

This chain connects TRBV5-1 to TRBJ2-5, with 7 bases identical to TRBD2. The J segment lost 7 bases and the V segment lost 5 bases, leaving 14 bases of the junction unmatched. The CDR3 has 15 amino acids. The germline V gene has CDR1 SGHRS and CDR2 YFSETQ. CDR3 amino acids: CASRGGIAGPGTQYF. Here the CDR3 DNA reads TGCGCCAGCAGAGGTGGAATAGCGGGCCCCGGGACCCAGTACTTC.

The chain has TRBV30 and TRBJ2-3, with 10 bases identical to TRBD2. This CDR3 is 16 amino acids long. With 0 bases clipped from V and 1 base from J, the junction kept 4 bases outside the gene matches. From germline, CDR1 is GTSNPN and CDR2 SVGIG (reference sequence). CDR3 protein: CAWSVGTSDRTDTQYF. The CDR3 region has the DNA TGTGCCTGGAGTGTAGGGACTAGCGACCGCACAGATACGCAGTATTTT.

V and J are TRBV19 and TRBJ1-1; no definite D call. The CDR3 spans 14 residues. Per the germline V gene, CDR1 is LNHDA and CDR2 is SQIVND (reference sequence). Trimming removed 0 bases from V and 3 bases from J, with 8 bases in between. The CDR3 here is CASSIDLGDTEAFF. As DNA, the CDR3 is TGTGCCAGTAGTATAGATCTCGGGGACACTGAAGCTTTCTTT.

CDR3 DNA: TGTGCCAGCAGCGACTCCGGGACTAGCGGTAGCCAGCAGTTCTTC. Translation: CASSDSGTSGSQQFF. The V call is TRBV7-2, the J call TRBJ2-1; 11 bases fit TRBD2. Germline values: CDR1 SGHTA, CDR2 FQGNSA. V was pared by 5 bases and J by 11 bases, with 11 bases of the junction left unmatched. The CDR3 has 15 amino acids.

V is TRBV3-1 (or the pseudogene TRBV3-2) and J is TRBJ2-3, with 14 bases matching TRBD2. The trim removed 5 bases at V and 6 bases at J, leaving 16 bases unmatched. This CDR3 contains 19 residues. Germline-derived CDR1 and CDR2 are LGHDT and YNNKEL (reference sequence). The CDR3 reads CASSVTDGTSGGYWDTQYF. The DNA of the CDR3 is TGTGCCAGCAGCGTGACGGACGGGACTAGCGGGGGTTACTGGGATACGCAGTATTTT.